One and the same sample provided the 9 T cell receptor beta chains below, sequenced in a study of blood T cell repertoires in COVID-19 (dated by TCRdb to the early 2020s). The method behind the library was the immunoSEQ multiplex PCR assay. TCRdb stores this immuneACCESS table with in-frame sequences only. Part of the clones is absent; in the studies checked, under half of the shortfall reflects unresolved V genes, and no reason is known for the rest. Present in this sample are around 200,000 clones, 75% to 90% of which were seen just once. About 17% of the sample comes from the top ten. Material for sequencing was PBMCs or T cells enriched from blood (not recorded which). These receptors originate from a man aged 40-50 years who had recovered from COVID-19.

The DNA of the CDR3 is TGTGCCAGCAATCGGGGGATATATGGAGGGACTGAAGCTTTCTTT. This translates into CASNRGIYGGTEAFF. This chain connects TRBV9 to TRBJ1-1; tentatively, D is TRBD1 (5 bases). The CDR3 runs 15 residues. Trimming removed 6 bases from V and 5 bases from J, with 20 bases in between. CDR1 is SGDLS and CDR2 is YYNGEE in the germline V gene.

The chain employs TRBV7-3 and TRBJ2-1, with TRBD2 as a possible D gene (5 bases). The CDR3 is 14 residues long. Looked up from germline, CDR1 is SGHTA and CDR2 is FQGTGA. The germline V and J ends were trimmed by 4 bases and 9 bases, with 16 bases remaining between them. The CDR3 region is CASSSSRGNSEQFF. CDR3 bases: TGTGCCAGCAGCTCCAGCCGAGGGAACTCTGAGCAGTTCTTC.

V is TRBV11-3 and J is TRBJ1-2; TRBD1 matches 9 bases. The CDR3 runs 13 residues. The germline V gene encodes CDR1 SGHNT and CDR2 YENEEA. V lost 5 bases, J lost 2 bases, and 0 bases stayed unmatched. CDR3 bases: TGTGCCAGCAGCGGACAGGGGAACTATGGCTACACCTTC. This gives the protein CASSGQGNYGYTF. Together with reference TRBV11-3 and TRBJ1-2, the CDR3 gives the full variable domain: EAGVVQSPRYKIIEKKQPVAFWCNPISGHNTLYWYLQNLGQGPELLIRYENEEAVDDSQLPKDRFSAERLKGVDSTLKIQPAELGDSAVYLCASSGQGNYGYTFGSGTRLTVV.

V is TRBV5-6 and J is TRBJ1-2; 7 positions match TRBD1. Trimming at V came to 4 bases and at J to 8 bases, leaving 11 bases not matched to a gene. CDR1 and CDR2 from the germline V gene are SGHDT and YYEEEE. The CDR3 covers 14 residues. The CDR3: CASSPPGQVDGYTF. The CDR3 nucleotides read TGTGCCAGCAGCCCCCCTGGACAGGTAGACGGCTACACCTTC.

The chain has TRBV2 and TRBJ1-1; the D is unclear. CDR1 is SNHLY and CDR2 is FYNNEI in the germline V gene. The CDR3 is made up of 15 amino acids. Trimming cost V 3 bases and J 1 base, with 12 bases left between them. The CDR3 region is CASSEEGYSNTEAFF. The CDR3 DNA sequence: TGTGCCAGCAGTGAGGAGGGTTATTCGAACACTGAAGCTTTCTTT.

The rearrangement links TRBV6-2 or TRBV6-3 to TRBJ2-7; 8 bases map to TRBD1. Trimming at V came to 4 bases and at J to 4 bases, leaving 12 bases not matched to a gene. The CDR3 length is 16 residues. In germline, CDR1 is MNHEY, CDR2 SVGEGT. DNA of the CDR3: TGTGCCAGCAGTTTAACAACCAGGGGGCTTTTTTACGAGCAGTACTTC. Its protein product is CASSLTTRGLFYEQYF.

The chain is built from TRBV7-9 and TRBJ2-4; possibly TRBD1 for D (6 bases). This CDR3 is 13 amino acids long. With 1 base removed from V and 7 bases from J, the gap between germline ends came to 8 bases. The germline gives CDR1 SEHNR, CDR2 FQNEAQ (reference sequence). DNA of the CDR3: TGTGCCAGCAGCTTAGGGACAGACAACATTCAGTACTTC. Its translation is CASSLGTDNIQYF.

This clone was recorded once. The chain recombines TRBV19 with TRBJ2-1; weak D call: TRBD2 (6 bases). The V and J ends lost 3 bases and 2 bases respectively, with 11 bases between them. The CDR3 is made up of 15 amino acids. The germline CDR1 and CDR2 sequences are LNHDA and SQIVND (reference sequence). Here the CDR3 DNA reads TGTGCCAGTAGTATTGGGGGGAGCGCCTACAATGAGCAGTTCTTC. It specifies CASSIGGSAYNEQFF.

This clone was picked up one time. The rearrangement joins TRBV15 to TRBJ1-1, with unresolved D. The germline gives CDR1 LNHNV, CDR2 YYDKDF (reference sequence). The germline V and J ends were trimmed by 0 bases and 7 bases, with 12 bases remaining between them. The CDR3 extends over 14 amino acids. In DNA, the CDR3 is TGTGCCACCAGCAGAGACGAGTTAATTGGTGAAGCTTTCTTT. Protein sequence: CATSRDELIGEAFF.